The 2 T cell receptor beta chains presented below share a single source sample, sequenced in a study of blood T cell repertoires in COVID-19. Assay used: immunoSEQ multiplex PCR; TCRdb lists only in-frame clones, some missing. This sample yields some 130,000 clones, of which about 90% are seen a single time; under 2.5% belongs to the top ten. The sequencing sample was made of peripheral blood. The origin of the receptors is a man aged 50-59 years with active COVID-19.

This clone has a handful of counts. The chain carries TRBV29-1 and TRBJ2-1, with 11 bases fitting TRBD2. With V trimmed by 6 bases and J by 15 bases, 13 bases remained unmatched. Germline V gives CDR1 SQVTM, CDR2 ANQGSEA. This CDR3 has 13 residues. This CDR3 is CSVMGSGGASGFF. The CDR3 nucleotides read TGCAGCGTAATGGGTAGCGGGGGGGCCAGTGGGTTCTTC.

V is TRBV29-1 and J is TRBJ2-1, with D unresolved. Germline CDR1 SQVTM, CDR2 ANQGSEA. The CDR3 length is 12 residues. Between the trimmed V and J ends, which lost 3 bases and 4 bases, there was a span of 7 bases. The CDR3 is CSVDLTYNEQFF. The CDR3 DNA sequence: TGCAGCGTTGATCTCACATACAATGAGCAGTTCTTC.